This T cell receptor beta chain appears in the sequencing data of a study of blood T cells in healthy people across ages. V lost 6 bases, J lost 0 bases, and 7 bases lay in between. Germline V gene sequence: CDR1 MNHEY, CDR2 SMNVEV (reference sequence). CDR3 length: 13 residues. This clonotype was seen at least ten times. The second PCR ran about 6 to 12 cycles with a sample-barcoded 5' primer and J-beta primers. MiXCR, run by TCRdb on the 5' RACE reads, gives a single entry per CDR3 protein. The sample holds 600,000 or so distinct CDR3 sequences, around 31% seen once. J is TRBJ2-3 and V is TRBV27, with unresolved D. This clonotype was obtained from a woman aged 80 or older in good health. What was sequenced was blood. CDR3 DNA: TGTGCCAGCAGCCTGTTTAGCACAGATACGCAGTATTTT. Protein: CASSLFSTDTQYF.